Listed below are T cell receptor beta chains from one sample, sequenced in a study of T cells in Graves' hyperthyroidism and ophthalmopathy. Using its own MiXCR run on the multiplex PCR reads, TCRdb lists one record per CDR3 protein. This repertoire shows hundreds of thousands of distinct CDR3 sequences, approximately 15% found once; its top ten account for roughly 25%. The sequenced material came from blood. These receptors all come from a woman between 18 and 29 years old with Graves' hyperthyroidism that later progressed to Graves' ophthalmopathy. Each CDR3 is given with its conserved first and last residue.

V gene	J gene	CDR3 protein
TRBV12-3/TRBV12-4	TRBJ1-2	CASSRGQGVNYGYTF
TRBV29-1	TRBJ2-7	CSVAGTDSYEQYF
TRBV27	TRBJ1-1	CASSLSTVSSNTEAFF
TRBV6-1	TRBJ1-5	CASMGGQPQHF
TRBV6-1	TRBJ2-2	CASSGRDGFTGELFF
TRBV27	TRBJ2-1	CASQGQPEMNEQFF
TRBV27	TRBJ1-6	CASSLYAQVNSPLHF
TRBV28	TRBJ1-4	CASSPRTGKESSNEKLFF
TRBV13	TRBJ2-1	CASSLGAGREQFF
TRBV7-2	TRBJ2-3	CASSPRAGGSDTQYF
TRBV28	TRBJ1-4	CASSPQGRGEKLFF
TRBV28	TRBJ2-3	CASSSSSGRRSDTQYF
TRBV19	TRBJ1-5	CASSNTGVTNQPQHF
TRBV7-9	TRBJ1-3	CASSSREASSGNTIYF
TRBV20-1	TRBJ1-3	CSAQVWASYSGNTIYF
TRBV9	TRBJ2-1	CASSVGSSGDEQFF
TRBV7-9	TRBJ2-1	CASSRTGTYNEQFF
TRBV2	TRBJ2-3	CASSRANTQYF
TRBV3-1	TRBJ2-7	CASSRKGLAGVWEQYF
TRBV27	TRBJ2-3	CASSFHDRGPDTQYF
TRBV20-1	TRBJ2-5	CSARGGSGTSGKVIEETQYF
TRBV14	TRBJ1-5	CASSQGQLSAQHF
TRBV6-2/TRBV6-3	TRBJ2-6	CASSPIGSGANVLTF
TRBV27	TRBJ2-1	CAGSLRGDNEQFF
TRBV5-1	TRBJ1-5	CASSSRGNQPQHF
TRBV28	TRBJ1-5	CASNFRDRNQPQHF
TRBV20-1	TRBJ2-7	CSASVDGLYEQYF
TRBV29-1	TRBJ1-2	CSVEFQGEGYTF
TRBV10-3	TRBJ2-1	CAISAEVSYNEQFF
TRBV5-8	TRBJ2-1	CASTHPPNRTGGYNEQFF
TRBV6-2/TRBV6-3	TRBJ2-1	CASSYGTGNEQFF
TRBV28	TRBJ1-4	CASSLGRREKLFF
TRBV28	TRBJ1-6	CASNSRYPDSPLHF
TRBV7-3	TRBJ2-5	CASSPTPTWTASGTQYF
TRBV2	TRBJ1-1	CASKFTDTEAFF
TRBV5-1	TRBJ2-1	CASSLSYNSYNEQFF
TRBV29-1	TRBJ1-1	CSSLEGGRATEAFF
TRBV28	TRBJ2-7	CASSLTGEQYF
TRBV12-3/TRBV12-4	TRBJ2-7	CASSPAGGGSYEQYF
TRBV18	TRBJ2-1	CASSPGISYNEQFF
TRBV15	TRBJ2-1	CATSTRSNPYNEQFF
TRBV4-2	TRBJ1-4	CASRSDKSHEKLFF
TRBV6-1	TRBJ1-5	CASSRDGTQHF
TRBV7-9	TRBJ1-2	CASSLARRGDYGYTF